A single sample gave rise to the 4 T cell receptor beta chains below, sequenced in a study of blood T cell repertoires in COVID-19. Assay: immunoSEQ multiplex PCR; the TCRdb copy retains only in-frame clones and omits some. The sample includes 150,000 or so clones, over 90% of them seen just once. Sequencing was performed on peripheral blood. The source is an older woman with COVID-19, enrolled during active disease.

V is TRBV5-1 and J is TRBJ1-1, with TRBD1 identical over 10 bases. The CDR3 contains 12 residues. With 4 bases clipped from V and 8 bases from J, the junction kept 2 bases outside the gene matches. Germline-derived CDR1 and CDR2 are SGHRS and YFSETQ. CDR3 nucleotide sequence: TGCGCCAGCAGCCCGGGACAGGGGGAAGCTTTCTTT. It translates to CASSPGQGEAFF.

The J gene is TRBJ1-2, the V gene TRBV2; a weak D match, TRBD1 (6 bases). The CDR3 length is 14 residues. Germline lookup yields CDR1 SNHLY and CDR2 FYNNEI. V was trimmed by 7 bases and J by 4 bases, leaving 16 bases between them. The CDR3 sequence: CASNRGTGPYGYTF. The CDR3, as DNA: TGTGCCAGCAATAGGGGTACAGGGCCCTATGGCTACACCTTC.

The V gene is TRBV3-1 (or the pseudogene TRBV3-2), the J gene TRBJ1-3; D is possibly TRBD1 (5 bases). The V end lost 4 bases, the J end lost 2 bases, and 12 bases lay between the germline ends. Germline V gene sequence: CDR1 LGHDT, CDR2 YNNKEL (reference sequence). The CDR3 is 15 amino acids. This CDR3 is CASSLGAPTGNTIYF. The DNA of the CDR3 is TGTGCCAGCAGCCTTGGGGCCCCCACTGGAAACACCATATATTTT.

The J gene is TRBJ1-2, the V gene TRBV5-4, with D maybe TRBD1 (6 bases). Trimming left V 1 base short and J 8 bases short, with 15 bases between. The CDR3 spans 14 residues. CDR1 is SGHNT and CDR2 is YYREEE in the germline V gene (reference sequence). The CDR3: CASSLFGRGGGYTF. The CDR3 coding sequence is TGTGCCAGCAGCTTGTTTGGCAGGGGTGGAGGCTACACCTTC.